A single sample is the source of the 23 T cell receptor beta chains below, sequenced in a study of cytomegalovirus exposure and HLA in healthy donors. The data were produced by immunoSEQ multiplex PCR, yet TCRdb's version contains in-frame clones alone and is incomplete. The repertoire holds some 68,000 clones, roughly 96% seen once, with approximately 2.5% in the top ten. Source material: PBMCs. The source of these receptors is a man aged 18-30 years in good health and CMV-seronegative.

V usage is TRBV5-5 and J usage is TRBJ2-7; 8 positions match TRBD1. Per germline, CDR1 SGHKS and CDR2 YYEKEE (reference sequence). This CDR3 is 14 amino acids long. With V trimmed by 0 bases and J by 4 bases, 3 bases remained unmatched. The CDR3 DNA reads TGTGCCAGCAGCTTGGGCAGGGGGCTGTACGAGCAGTACTTC. Translating it yields CASSLGRGLYEQYF.

The V gene is TRBV21-1, the J gene TRBJ1-5. TRBV21-1 is given as a pseudogene. The CDR3 has 16 amino acids. CDR3: CASSKVGLYSNQPQHF. CDR3 DNA: TGTGCCAGCAGCAAAGTAGGACTTTATAGCAATCAGCCCCAGCATTTT.

J is TRBJ2-7 and V is TRBV6-5, with 7 bases matching TRBD1. The J segment lost 2 bases and the V segment lost 6 bases, leaving 10 bases of the junction unmatched. In germline, CDR1 is MNHEY, CDR2 SVGAGI. The CDR3 totals 15 residues. The CDR3 DNA reads as TGTGCCAGCAGGGGACAGTCGGTACTAACCTACGAGCAGTACTTC. Its protein is CASRGQSVLTYEQYF.

V usage is TRBV28 and J usage is TRBJ1-5; D remains ambiguous. The CDR3 has 12 amino acids. Germline V CDR1 and CDR2: MDHEN, SYDVKM. Trimming stripped 6 bases from V and 3 bases from J, with 6 bases between. CDR3 sequence: CASSRTNQPQHF. Here the CDR3 DNA reads TGTGCCAGCAGCAGAACCAATCAGCCCCAGCATTTT.

In this sample, this clone turned up once. The chain combines TRBV6-5 with TRBJ1-1, with 7 bases identical to TRBD1. Germline V CDR1 and CDR2: MNHEY, SVGAGI. The V segment lost 7 bases and the J segment 1 base; nucleotides outside the gene matches: 6. CDR3 length: 14 amino acids. The CDR3 DNA sequence: TGTGCCAGCAAGACAGGGCTCGGGAACACTGAAGCTTTCTTT. Translated, it gives CASKTGLGNTEAFF.

The chain carries TRBV28 and TRBJ2-1, with 8 bases identical to TRBD1. Trimming removed 6 bases from V and 8 bases from J; junction bases left unmatched: 9. The CDR3 totals 14 residues. The germline gives CDR1 MDHEN, CDR2 SYDVKM. The CDR3 protein is CASSPGQGIHEQFF. The DNA for the CDR3 is TGTGCCAGCAGCCCCGGACAGGGCATCCATGAGCAGTTCTTC.

J is TRBJ2-5 and V is TRBV28; the match to TRBD1 covers 7 bases. J was trimmed by 4 bases and V by 7 bases; bases with no gene match: 9. The CDR3 runs 14 residues. Per germline, CDR1 MDHEN and CDR2 SYDVKM. Written as DNA, the CDR3 is TGTGCCAGCACCATGCCAAACAGGGGAGAGACCCAGTACTTC. The encoded protein is CASTMPNRGETQYF.

This clone was observed a single time. The CDR3 spells CASSPRDSSNQPQHF. CDR3 sequence (DNA): TGTGCCAGCTCACCGAGGGACAGTAGCAATCAGCCCCAGCATTTT. This chain joins TRBV18 and TRBJ1-5, with TRBD1 identical over 7 bases. The CDR3 covers 15 residues. The V gene end was trimmed by 3 bases and the J gene end by 0 bases; junction bases not matched to a gene: 2. Germline assignment: CDR1 KGHSH and CDR2 LQKENI.

V usage is TRBV7-6 and J usage is TRBJ2-2, with a tentative D call TRBD1 (5 bases). Trimming left V 11 bases short and J 0 bases short, with 13 bases between. Looked up from germline, CDR1 is SGHVS and CDR2 is FNYEAQ. The CDR3 spans 14 residues. DNA of the CDR3: TGTGCCCTTGGAAGGGGTCCGAACACCGGGGAGCTGTTTTTT. This codes for CALGRGPNTGELFF.

This clone was counted once. V is TRBV15 and J is TRBJ1-1; maybe TRBD1 (6 bases). V was clipped by 0 bases and J by 4 bases, with 12 bases between them. The germline V gene encodes CDR1 LNHNV and CDR2 YYDKDF (reference sequence). This CDR3 has 15 residues. CDR3 region: CATSRDQGSLTEAFF. Here the CDR3 DNA reads TGTGCCACCAGCAGAGATCAGGGGTCTCTCACTGAAGCTTTCTTT.

This sequence joins TRBV7-9 and TRBJ2-3, with TRBD1 identical over 8 bases. The CDR3 sequence is 16 residues long. With V trimmed by 1 base and J by 3 bases, 6 bases remained unmatched. The germline gives CDR1 SEHNR, CDR2 FQNEAQ (reference sequence). CDR3 amino acids: CASSLEQGAATDTQYF. The CDR3 DNA is TGTGCCAGCAGCTTAGAGCAGGGGGCGGCTACAGATACGCAGTATTTT.

This clone was recorded only once. The rearrangement uses TRBV28 and TRBJ1-5, with D hard to call. The CDR3 totals 14 residues. V was cut by 2 bases and J by 7 bases, with 12 bases left in between. Germline CDR1 reads MDHEN; CDR2 reads SYDVKM. The CDR3 DNA sequence: TGTGCCAGCAGTTTACCCGGCCCGGAGCAGCCCCAGCATTTT. It is translated as CASSLPGPEQPQHF.

This rearrangement joins TRBV2 to TRBJ1-6, with TRBD1 identical over 9 bases. The CDR3 extends over 16 amino acids. The V segment lost 6 bases and the J segment 0 bases; nucleotides outside the gene matches: 3. CDR1 and CDR2 (germline): SNHLY, FYNNEI. The CDR3 bases are TGTGCCAGCAGACAGGGGGCCTACTCCTATAATTCACCCCTCCACTTT. It is translated as CASRQGAYSYNSPLHF.

The rearrangement joins TRBV7-9 to TRBJ2-2, with D tentatively TRBD1 (5 bases). V was clipped by 4 bases and J by 5 bases, with 11 bases between them. CDR3 length: 14 residues. Germline CDR1 is SEHNR and CDR2 is FQNEAQ (reference sequence). The CDR3 spells CASSSNRRTGELFF. CDR3 in DNA: TGTGCCAGCAGCTCCAACAGGCGGACCGGGGAGCTGTTTTTT.

This chain connects TRBV27 to TRBJ1-5; a weak D match, TRBD1 (6 bases). Germline V gene sequence: CDR1 MNHEY, CDR2 SMNVEV (reference sequence). Trimming took off 6 bases at V and 5 bases at J, with 11 bases between the two ends. The CDR3 has 13 amino acids. Here the CDR3 DNA reads TGTGCCAGCAGCCTCGGACAGCATCAGCCCCAGCATTTT. Protein sequence: CASSLGQHQPQHF.

This chain links TRBV18 with TRBJ2-7; 9 nucleotides align to TRBD1. V trimming: 6 bases; J trimming: 6 bases; junction bases outside the gene matches: 9. Germline V gene data show CDR1 as KGHSH and CDR2 as LQKENI. This CDR3 is 14 amino acids long. CDR3 loop: CASSPGTTGGEQYF. The CDR3 DNA follows: TGTGCCAGCTCTCCAGGAACGACAGGGGGCGAGCAGTACTTC.

This chain connects TRBV13 to TRBJ2-7, with 9 bases aligning to TRBD1. CDR1 is PRHDT and CDR2 is FYEKMQ in the germline V gene (reference sequence). The CDR3 consists of 16 residues. Trimming took 4 bases from V and 2 from J; bases not matched to a gene: 9. The CDR3 coding sequence is TGTGCCAGCAGCTCAACGTCCCGACAGGGGGCCTACGAGCAGTACTTC. The encoded protein is CASSSTSRQGAYEQYF.

V and J are TRBV11-2 and TRBJ2-5; unclear D gene. The CDR3 is 13 amino acids. V lost 6 bases to trimming and J lost 4 bases, with 12 bases between them. Germline V gene data show CDR1 as SGHAT and CDR2 as FQNNGV. The CDR3 nucleotides read TGTGCCAGCAGGCCCGATTGGCTAGAGACCCAGTACTTC. Translating it yields CASRPDWLETQYF.

CDR3 sequence reads: CASSYSTGVGETQYF. CDR3 nucleotide sequence: TGTGCCAGCAGTTACTCGACAGGGGTTGGGGAGACCCAGTACTTC. The V and J genes are TRBV6-5 and TRBJ2-5, with 8 bases that match TRBD1. The CDR3 is made up of 15 amino acids. V was clipped by 0 bases and J by 5 bases; unmatched bases: 5. Per the germline V gene, CDR1 is MNHEY and CDR2 is SVGAGI.

The CDR3 nucleotides read TGTGCCAGCAGCCCCGGACTAGCGGGGTACAATGAGCAGTTCTTC. Its translation: CASSPGLAGYNEQFF. The rearrangement joins TRBV11-1 to TRBJ2-1, with 12 bases identical to TRBD2. With 5 bases clipped from V and 4 bases from J, the junction kept 3 bases outside the gene matches. Germline values: CDR1 SGHAT, CDR2 FQDESV (reference sequence). This CDR3 contains 15 residues.

The chain employs TRBV30 and TRBJ1-2; 9 bases are shared with TRBD1. V was clipped by 4 bases and J by 4 bases; unmatched bases: 10. Germline CDR1 reads GTSNPN; CDR2 reads SVGIG (reference sequence). The CDR3 runs to 15 residues. CDR3 loop: CAWIGTGTKFYGYTF. CDR3 coding DNA: TGTGCCTGGATAGGGACAGGGACCAAATTCTATGGCTACACCTTC.

V is TRBV30 and J is TRBJ1-2; 8 positions match TRBD1. The CDR3 loop spans 12 amino acids. Losses at the gene ends were 4 bases for V and 6 bases for J; bases not matched to a gene: 4. Germline lookup yields CDR1 GTSNPN and CDR2 SVGIG (reference sequence). The chain's CDR3 is CAWTTGAHGYTF. Written as DNA, the CDR3 is TGTGCCTGGACGACAGGGGCTCATGGCTACACCTTC.

This clone has just one count. The chain has TRBV2 and TRBJ2-1, with D possibly being TRBD1 (6 bases). This CDR3 has 16 residues. The ends were cut back, 3 bases at V and 5 bases at J, with 17 bases in the middle. In germline, CDR1 is SNHLY, CDR2 FYNNEI. The chain's CDR3 is CASSDPQRGQDNEQFF. The CDR3 bases are TGTGCCAGCAGTGATCCCCAGAGGGGACAAGACAATGAGCAGTTCTTC.